Given below is one TCR beta chain in context. What it binds is not known. Assay used: immunoSEQ multiplex PCR; TCRdb lists only in-frame clones, some missing. The sample lists 87,000 or so clones, approximately 90% occurring once. This record comes from a study of siplizumab effects on memory and regulatory T cells. General study findings and limits: Whether the proliferating Tregs (from siplizumab cultures) were suppressive was not confirmed. Roughly 75-95% of proliferating CD4+ or CD8+ clones defied assignment to a naive or memory phenotype.

The trim removed 3 bases at V and 9 bases at J, leaving 12 bases unmatched. Germline loops: CDR1 SGDLS, CDR2 YYNGEE. This CDR3 is built from 15 residues. V gene TRBV9 combines with J gene TRBJ1-5; 7 nucleotides match TRBD1. The sequence came from a human donor in good health. Specimen: CD4+ T cells sorted from blood. Here the CDR3 DNA reads TGTGCCAGCAGCGCAGGGGGACAAGCCGAAGGGCCCCAGCATTTT. It translates to CASSAGGQAEGPQHF.